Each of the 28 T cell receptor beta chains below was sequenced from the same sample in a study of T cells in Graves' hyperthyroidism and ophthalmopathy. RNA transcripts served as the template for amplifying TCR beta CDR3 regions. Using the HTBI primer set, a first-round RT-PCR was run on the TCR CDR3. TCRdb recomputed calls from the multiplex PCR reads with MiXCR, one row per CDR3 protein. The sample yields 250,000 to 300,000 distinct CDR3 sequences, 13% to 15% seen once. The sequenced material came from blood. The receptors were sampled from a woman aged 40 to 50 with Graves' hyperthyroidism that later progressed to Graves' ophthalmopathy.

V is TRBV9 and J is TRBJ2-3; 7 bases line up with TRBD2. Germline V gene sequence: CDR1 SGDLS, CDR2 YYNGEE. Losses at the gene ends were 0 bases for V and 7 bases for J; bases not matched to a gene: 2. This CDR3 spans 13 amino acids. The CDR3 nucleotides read TGTGCCAGCAGCGTAGGGACTAGGAATACGCAGTATTTT. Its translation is CASSVGTRNTQYF.

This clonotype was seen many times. CDR3 in amino acids: CATGTSGKPDTQYF. The CDR3 DNA sequence: TGTGCCACCGGGACTAGCGGGAAACCGGATACGCAGTATTTT. The V call is TRBV3-1, the J call TRBJ2-3, with 13 bases that match TRBD2. V was clipped by 10 bases and J by 6 bases; unmatched bases: 7. The CDR3 has 14 residues. The germline gives CDR1 LGHDT, CDR2 YNNKEL (reference sequence).

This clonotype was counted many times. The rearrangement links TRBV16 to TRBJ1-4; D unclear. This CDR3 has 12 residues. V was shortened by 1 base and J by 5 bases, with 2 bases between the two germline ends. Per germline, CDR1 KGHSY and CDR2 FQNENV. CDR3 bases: TGTGCCAGCAGCCAATTGAATGAAAAACTGTTTTTT. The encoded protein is CASSQLNEKLFF.

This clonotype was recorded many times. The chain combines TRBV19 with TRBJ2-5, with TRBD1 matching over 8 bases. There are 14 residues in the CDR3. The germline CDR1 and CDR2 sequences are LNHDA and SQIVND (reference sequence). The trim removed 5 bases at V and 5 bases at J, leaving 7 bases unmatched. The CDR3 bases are TGTGCCAGTAGTCTAAGGACAGGGAGGGAGACCCAGTACTTC. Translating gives CASSLRTGRETQYF. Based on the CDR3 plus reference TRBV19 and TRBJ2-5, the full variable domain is DGGITQSPKYLFRKEGQNVTLSCEQNLNHDAMYWYRQDPGQGLRLIYYSQIVNDFQKGDIAEGYSVSREKKESFPLTVTSAQKNPTAFYLCASSLRTGRETQYFGPGTRLLVL.

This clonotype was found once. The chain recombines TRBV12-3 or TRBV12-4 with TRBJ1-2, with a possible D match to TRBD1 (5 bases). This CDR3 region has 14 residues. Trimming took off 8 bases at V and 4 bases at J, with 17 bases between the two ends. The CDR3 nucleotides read TGTGCCAGCCGGGGGTCCGAAAATAGCTATGGCTACACCTTC. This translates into CASRGSENSYGYTF.

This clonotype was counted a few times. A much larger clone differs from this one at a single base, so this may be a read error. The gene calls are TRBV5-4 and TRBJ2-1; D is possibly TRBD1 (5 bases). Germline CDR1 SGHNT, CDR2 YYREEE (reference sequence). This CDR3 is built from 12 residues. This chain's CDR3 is CAGSFSRQEQFF. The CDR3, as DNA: TGTGCCGGCAGCTTTTCTCGACAGGAGCAGTTCTTC.

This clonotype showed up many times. The CDR3 loop is CASSEFGQPQHF. In nucleotides, the CDR3 is TGTGCCAGCAGTGAATTTGGTCAGCCCCAGCATTTT. The chain joins TRBV25-1 to TRBJ1-5; D gene ambiguous. The CDR3 loop spans 12 amino acids. Germline-derived CDR1 and CDR2 are MGHDK and SYGVNS. Between the trimmed V and J ends, which lost 1 base and 6 bases, there was a span of 4 bases.

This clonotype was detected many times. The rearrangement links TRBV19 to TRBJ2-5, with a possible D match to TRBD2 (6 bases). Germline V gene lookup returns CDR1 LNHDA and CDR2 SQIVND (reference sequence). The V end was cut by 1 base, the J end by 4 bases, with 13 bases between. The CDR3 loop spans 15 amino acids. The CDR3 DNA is TGTGCCAGTAGTATAGGTGCCGGGAGAAGAGAGACCCAGTACTTC. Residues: CASSIGAGRRETQYF.

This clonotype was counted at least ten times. The CDR3 coding sequence is TGCAGTGCTACGACCTTTGCGGGAGGTACCTCCTACAATGAGCAGTTCTTC. Protein sequence: CSATTFAGGTSYNEQFF. The chain carries TRBV20-1 and TRBJ2-1; the match to TRBD2 covers 8 bases. Trimming at V came to 4 bases and at J to 0 bases, leaving 11 bases not matched to a gene. Germline values: CDR1 DFQATT, CDR2 SNEGSKA (reference sequence). This CDR3 comprises 17 residues.

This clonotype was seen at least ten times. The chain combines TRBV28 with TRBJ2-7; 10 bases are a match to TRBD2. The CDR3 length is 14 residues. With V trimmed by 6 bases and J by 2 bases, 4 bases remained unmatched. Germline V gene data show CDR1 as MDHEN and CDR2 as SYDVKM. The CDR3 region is CASRKAGGTYEQYF. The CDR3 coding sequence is TGTGCCAGCAGGAAAGCGGGAGGGACCTACGAGCAGTACTTC.

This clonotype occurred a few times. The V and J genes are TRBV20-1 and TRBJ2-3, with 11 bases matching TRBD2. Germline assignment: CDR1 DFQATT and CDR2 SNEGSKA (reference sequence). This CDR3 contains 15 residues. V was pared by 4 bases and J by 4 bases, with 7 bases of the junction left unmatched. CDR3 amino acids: CSAIPTSGMADTQYF. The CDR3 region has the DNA TGCAGTGCTATCCCGACTAGCGGGATGGCAGATACGCAGTATTTT.

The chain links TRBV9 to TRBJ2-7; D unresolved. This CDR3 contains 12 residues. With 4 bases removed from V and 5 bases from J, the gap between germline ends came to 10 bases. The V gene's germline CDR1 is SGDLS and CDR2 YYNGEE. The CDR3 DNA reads TGTGCCAGCAGCTCGCCCCGGAACGAGCAGTACTTC. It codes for CASSSPRNEQYF.

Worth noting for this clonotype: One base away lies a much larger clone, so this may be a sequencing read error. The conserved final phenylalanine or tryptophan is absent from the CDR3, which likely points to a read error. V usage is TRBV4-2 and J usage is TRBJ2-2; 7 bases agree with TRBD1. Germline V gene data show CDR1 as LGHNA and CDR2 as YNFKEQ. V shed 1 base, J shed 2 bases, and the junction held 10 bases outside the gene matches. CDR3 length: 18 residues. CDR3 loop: CASSQAIGSGGNTGELFL. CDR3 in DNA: TGTGCCAGCAGCCAAGCTATCGGGTCAGGGGGTAACACCGGGGAGCTGTTTCTT.

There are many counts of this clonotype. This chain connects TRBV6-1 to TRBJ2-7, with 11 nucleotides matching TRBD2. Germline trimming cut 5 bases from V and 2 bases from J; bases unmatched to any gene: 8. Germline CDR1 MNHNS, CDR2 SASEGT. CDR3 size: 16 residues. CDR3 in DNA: TGTGCCAGCAGTTATAGCGGGAGGGCCGGGACCTACGAGCAGTACTTC. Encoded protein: CASSYSGRAGTYEQYF.

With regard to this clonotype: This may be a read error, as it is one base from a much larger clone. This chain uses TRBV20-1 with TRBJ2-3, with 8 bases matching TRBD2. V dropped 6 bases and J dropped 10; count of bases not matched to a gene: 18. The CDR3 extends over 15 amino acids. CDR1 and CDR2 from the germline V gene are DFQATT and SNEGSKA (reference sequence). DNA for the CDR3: TGCAGTGCCGCCTTGCTAGCGGGCACCCGGGATGCGCAGTATTTT. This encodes CSAALLAGTRDAQYF.

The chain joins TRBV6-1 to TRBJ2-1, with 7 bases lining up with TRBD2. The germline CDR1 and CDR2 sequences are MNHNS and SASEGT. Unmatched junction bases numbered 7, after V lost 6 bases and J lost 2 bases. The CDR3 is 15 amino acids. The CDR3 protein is CASRLSGTTYNEQFF. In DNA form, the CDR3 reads TGTGCCAGCAGACTATCCGGGACTACCTACAATGAGCAGTTCTTC.

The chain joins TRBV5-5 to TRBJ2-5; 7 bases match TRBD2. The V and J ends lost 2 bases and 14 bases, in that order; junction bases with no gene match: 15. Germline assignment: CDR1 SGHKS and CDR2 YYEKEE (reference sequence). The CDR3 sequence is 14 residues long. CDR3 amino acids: CASSFTSDLPRPYF. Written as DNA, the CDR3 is TGTGCCAGCAGCTTCACTAGCGACCTCCCCAGGCCCTACTTC. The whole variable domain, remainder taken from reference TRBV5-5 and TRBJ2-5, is DAGVTQSPTHLIKTRGQQVTLRCSPISGHKSVSWYQQVLGQGPQFIFQYYEKEERGRGNFPDRFSARQFPNYSSELNVNALLLGDSALYLCASSFTSDLPRPYFGPGTRLLVL.

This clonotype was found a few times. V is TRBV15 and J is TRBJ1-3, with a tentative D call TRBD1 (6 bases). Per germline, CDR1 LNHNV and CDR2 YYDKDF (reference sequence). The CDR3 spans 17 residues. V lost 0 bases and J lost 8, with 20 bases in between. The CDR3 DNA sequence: TGTGCCACCAGCAGAGATCCCTCTGCGGATCCAGGGGACACCATATATTTT. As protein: CATSRDPSADPGDTIYF. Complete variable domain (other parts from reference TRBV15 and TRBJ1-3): DAMVIQNPRYQVTQFGKPVTLSCSQTLNHNVMYWYQQKSSQAPKLLFHYYDKDFNNEADTPDNFQSRRPNTSFCFLDIRSPGLGDTAMYLCATSRDPSADPGDTIYFGEGSWLTVV.

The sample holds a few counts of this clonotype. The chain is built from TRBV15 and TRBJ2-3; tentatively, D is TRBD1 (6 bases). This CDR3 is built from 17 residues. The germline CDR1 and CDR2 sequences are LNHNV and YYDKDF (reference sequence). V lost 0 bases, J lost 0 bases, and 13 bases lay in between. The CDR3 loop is CATSRDRRQGSTDTQYF. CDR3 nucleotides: TGTGCCACCAGCAGAGATCGGCGGCAGGGGAGCACAGATACGCAGTATTTT.

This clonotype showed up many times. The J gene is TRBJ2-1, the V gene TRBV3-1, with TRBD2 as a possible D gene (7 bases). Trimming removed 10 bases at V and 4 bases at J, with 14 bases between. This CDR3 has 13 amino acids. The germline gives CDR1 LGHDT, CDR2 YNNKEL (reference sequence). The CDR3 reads CATGASGYNEQFF. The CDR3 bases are TGTGCCACAGGGGCTAGCGGTTACAATGAGCAGTTCTTC.

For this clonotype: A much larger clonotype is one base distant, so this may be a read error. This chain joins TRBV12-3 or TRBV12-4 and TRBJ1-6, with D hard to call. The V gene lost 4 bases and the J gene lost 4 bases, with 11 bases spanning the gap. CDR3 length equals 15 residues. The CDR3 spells CASSSSAHYNSPLHF. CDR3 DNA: TGTGCCAGCAGTTCCTCAGCGCATTATAATTCACCCCTCCACTTT.

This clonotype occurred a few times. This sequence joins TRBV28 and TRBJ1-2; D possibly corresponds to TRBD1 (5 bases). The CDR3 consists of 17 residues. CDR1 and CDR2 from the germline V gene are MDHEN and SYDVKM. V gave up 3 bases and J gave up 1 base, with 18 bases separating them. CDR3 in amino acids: CASSFISRVGDNYGYTF. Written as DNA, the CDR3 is TGTGCCAGCAGTTTTATTAGCAGAGTAGGGGATAACTATGGCTACACCTTC.

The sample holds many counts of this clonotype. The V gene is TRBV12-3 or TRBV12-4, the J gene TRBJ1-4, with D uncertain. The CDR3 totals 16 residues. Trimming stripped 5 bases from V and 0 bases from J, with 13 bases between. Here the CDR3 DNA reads TGTGCCAGCAGTCCCCGCCTGATCGCAACTAATGAAAAACTGTTTTTT. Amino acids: CASSPRLIATNEKLFF.

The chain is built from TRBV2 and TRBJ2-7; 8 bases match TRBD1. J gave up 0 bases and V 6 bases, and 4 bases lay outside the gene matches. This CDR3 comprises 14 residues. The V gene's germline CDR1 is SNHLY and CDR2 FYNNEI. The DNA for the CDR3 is TGTGCCAGCAGGGGGACAGGTATCTCCTACGAGCAGTACTTC. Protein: CASRGTGISYEQYF.

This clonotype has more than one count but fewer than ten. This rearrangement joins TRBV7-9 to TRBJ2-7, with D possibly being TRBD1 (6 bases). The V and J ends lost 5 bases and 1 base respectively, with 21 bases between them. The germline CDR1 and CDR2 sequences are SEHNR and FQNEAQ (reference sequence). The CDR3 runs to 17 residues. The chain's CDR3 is CASSLVITGPGSYEQYF. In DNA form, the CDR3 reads TGTGCCAGCAGCCTAGTTATTACAGGGCCAGGTTCCTACGAGCAGTACTTC.

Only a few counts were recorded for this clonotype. CDR3 amino acids: CASSMKRGPYEQYF. As DNA, the CDR3 is TGTGCCAGTAGTATGAAGCGGGGGCCCTACGAGCAGTACTTC. V usage is TRBV19 and J usage is TRBJ2-7; 8 bases are shared with TRBD2. The CDR3 consists of 14 residues. With V trimmed by 3 bases and J by 2 bases, 3 bases remained unmatched. Germline assignment: CDR1 LNHDA and CDR2 SQIVND (reference sequence).

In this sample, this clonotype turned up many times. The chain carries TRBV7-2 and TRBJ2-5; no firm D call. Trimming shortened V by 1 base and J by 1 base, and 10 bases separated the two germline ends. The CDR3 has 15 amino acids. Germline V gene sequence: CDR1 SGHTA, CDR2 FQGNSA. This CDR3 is CASSLGLPSQETQYF. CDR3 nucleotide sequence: TGTGCCAGCAGCTTAGGGTTGCCAAGCCAAGAGACCCAGTACTTC. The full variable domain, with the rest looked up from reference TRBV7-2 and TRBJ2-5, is GAGVSQSPSNKVTEKGKDVELRCDPISGHTALYWYRQSLGQGLEFLIYFQGNSAPDKSGLPSDRFSAERTGGSVSTLTIQRTQQEDSAVYLCASSLGLPSQETQYFGPGTRLLVL.

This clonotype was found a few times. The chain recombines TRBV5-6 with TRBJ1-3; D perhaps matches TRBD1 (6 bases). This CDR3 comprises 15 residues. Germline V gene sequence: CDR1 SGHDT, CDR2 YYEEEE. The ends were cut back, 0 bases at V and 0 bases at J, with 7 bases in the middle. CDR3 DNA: TGTGCCAGCAGCTTGGCCAGGGGCTCTGGAAACACCATATATTTT. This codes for CASSLARGSGNTIYF. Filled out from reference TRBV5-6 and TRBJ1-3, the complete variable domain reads DAGVTQSPTHLIKTRGQQVTLRCSPKSGHDTVSWYQQALGQGPQFIFQYYEEEERQRGNFPDRFSGHQFPNYSSELNVNALLLGDSALYLCASSLARGSGNTIYFGEGSWLTVV.